One sample yielded the 3 T cell receptor beta chains listed below, sequenced in a study of T cells after yellow fever vaccination. TCRdb re-called the 5' RACE reads with MiXCR, one entry per CDR3 protein. The sample has about 75,000 distinct CDR3 sequences, more than 5.5% seen once. Here the sequenced sample was CD8+ T cells sorted from PBMCs, taken roughly 10 days after the first yellow fever vaccination. The receptors here all came from a man in his late teens or twenties who received the YFV17D yellow fever vaccine.

The V call is TRBV5-1, the J call TRBJ2-1; possible D gene TRBD1, 8 bases. Between the trimmed V and J ends, which lost 0 bases and 9 bases, there was a span of 19 bases. This CDR3 comprises 16 residues. CDR1 and CDR2 (germline): SGHRS, YFSETQ. The CDR3 sequence: CASSLARTGRGGEQFF. For the CDR3, the DNA is TGCGCCAGCAGCTTGGCCCGGACAGGGAGGGGTGGTGAGCAGTTCTTC.

This clonotype was observed at least ten times. V and J are TRBV11-2 and TRBJ2-7; 10 bases map to TRBD2. The germline CDR1 and CDR2 sequences are SGHAT and FQNNGV. Trimming cost V 5 bases and J 4 bases; bases outside gene matches: 11. This CDR3 spans 16 amino acids. The CDR3 DNA reads as TGTGCCAGCAGCCCCATCTGGCTAGCGGGGGAATACGAGCAGTACTTC. Protein: CASSPIWLAGEYEQYF. Complete variable domain (other parts from reference TRBV11-2 and TRBJ2-7): EAGVAQSPRYKIIEKRQSVAFWCNPISGHATLYWYQQILGQGPKLLIQFQNNGVVDDSQLPKDRFSAERLKGVDSTLKIQPAKLEDSAVYLCASSPIWLAGEYEQYFGPGTRLTVT.

On this clonotype: A junction boundary mismatches the germline segment, possibly from a read error. The chain joins TRBV28 to TRBJ2-3; 7 bases are shared with TRBD1. This CDR3 spans 16 amino acids. CDR1 is MDHEN, CDR2 SYDVKM, per germline. DNA for the CDR3: TGTGTCAGCAGAGATACCGACAGGGTCTACACAGATACGCAGTATTTT. It specifies CVSRDTDRVYTDTQYF.